These 5 T cell receptor beta chains were sequenced from one sample in a study of Ad26.COV2.S vaccination and SARS-CoV-2 variants. TCRdb keeps only in-frame clones here, not all; method: immunoSEQ multiplex PCR. The table records about 100,000 clones, roughly 80% of them present only once. Sequences were derived from peripheral blood, sampled after recovery from COVID-19. Receptors were obtained from a human donor who had recovered from COVID-19.

This chain's CDR3 is CAINPGQGQGSYEQYF. The CDR3 DNA reads TGTGCCATCAATCCGGGACAGGGGCAAGGATCCTACGAGCAGTACTTC. The V gene is TRBV10-3, the J gene TRBJ2-7, with TRBD1 matching 10 bases. The CDR3 consists of 16 residues. V shed 7 bases, J shed 1 base, and the junction held 10 bases outside the gene matches. Per germline, CDR1 ENHRY and CDR2 SYGVKD.

This clone was seen only a few times. The chain carries TRBV7-9 and TRBJ2-7; D might be TRBD2 (7 bases). V lost 5 bases, J lost 5 bases, and 16 bases lay in between. CDR1 and CDR2 from the germline V gene are SEHNR and FQNEAQ (reference sequence). The CDR3 runs to 14 residues. The CDR3 DNA sequence: TGTGCCAGCAGCCTCGATGGGGGGGGCCACGAGCAGTACTTC. Encoded protein: CASSLDGGGHEQYF.

This clone ranks as large. The V gene is TRBV5-6, the J gene TRBJ2-1; D is tentatively TRBD1 or TRBD2 (5 bases each). Germline CDR1 is SGHDT and CDR2 is YYEEEE. The V end was cut by 0 bases, the J end by 4 bases, with 14 bases between. The CDR3 is 16 amino acids. The CDR3 DNA reads TGTGCCAGCAGCTTGGCGGGGCCTGACTCATACAATGAGCAGTTCTTC. Protein product: CASSLAGPDSYNEQFF.

The rearrangement links TRBV5-4 to TRBJ2-3, with 11 bases aligning to TRBD1. Germline-derived CDR1 and CDR2 are SGHNT and YYREEE (reference sequence). The CDR3 length is 15 residues. V was clipped by 4 bases and J by 4 bases; unmatched bases: 5. CDR3 amino acids: CASSAPGQGADTQYF. The CDR3 nucleotides are TGTGCCAGCAGCGCCCCGGGACAGGGGGCAGATACGCAGTATTTT. Full variable domain (remainder filled in from reference TRBV5-4 and TRBJ2-3): ETGVTQSPTHLIKTRGQQVTLRCSSQSGHNTVSWYQQALGQGPQFIFQYYREEENGRGNFPPRFSGLQFPNYSSELNVNALELDDSALYLCASSAPGQGADTQYFGPGTRLTVL.

V usage is TRBV6-5 and J usage is TRBJ2-2, with 8 nucleotides matching TRBD1. Germline assignment: CDR1 MNHEY and CDR2 SVGAGI. The CDR3 extends over 15 amino acids. V lost 10 bases, J lost 5 bases, and 12 bases stayed unmatched. CDR3 in DNA: TGTGCCACTTCCCCCCGCCAGGGGGCTACCGGGGAGCTGTTTTTT. This encodes CATSPRQGATGELFF.